This TCR beta chain was sequenced in a study of T cells after yellow fever vaccination. Across the study: SMART-Seq v4 Ultra Low Input served to prepare low-cell-number fractions.

Study-level points and caveats: Clonotype sharing between CD4 and CD8 compartments was small. The presence of abundant clonotypes contaminating from the bulk population was possible in FACS-sorted repertoires.

This clonotype was found a few times. Its specificity is not known. The authors made TCR cDNA by 5'RACE template switching, adding a universal primer site and UMIs. MiXCR, applied by TCRdb to the 5' RACE reads, yields one record per CDR3 protein. The data contain hundreds of thousands of distinct CDR3 sequences, approximately 10% of them seen just once; the ten biggest clones take up roughly 18%. The clonotype originates from a man between 18 and 35 years old who received the YFV17D yellow fever vaccine. Sequences were derived from PBMCs, sampled on the day of the first yellow fever vaccination.

CDR3: CASIPGPSSYNEQFF. The CDR3 DNA reads as TGTGCCAGCATCCCTGGGCCCTCCTCCTACAATGAGCAGTTCTTC. J is TRBJ2-1 and V is TRBV6-2 or TRBV6-3; D gene unclear. CDR3 length: 15 amino acids. V lost 7 bases, J lost 0 bases, and 13 bases lay in between. Germline V gene data show CDR1 as MNHEY and CDR2 as SVGEGT.